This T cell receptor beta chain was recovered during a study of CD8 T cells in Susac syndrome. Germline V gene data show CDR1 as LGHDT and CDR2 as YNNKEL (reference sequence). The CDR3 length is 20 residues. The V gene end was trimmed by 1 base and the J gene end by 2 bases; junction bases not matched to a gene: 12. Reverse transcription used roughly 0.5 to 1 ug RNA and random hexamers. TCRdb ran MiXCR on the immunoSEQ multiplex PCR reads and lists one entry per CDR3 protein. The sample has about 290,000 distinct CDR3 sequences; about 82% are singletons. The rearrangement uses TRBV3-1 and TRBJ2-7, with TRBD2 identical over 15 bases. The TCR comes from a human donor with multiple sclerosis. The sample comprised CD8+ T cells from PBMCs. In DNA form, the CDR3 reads TGTGCCAGCAGCCAAGCCCCGGGGACTAGCGGGAGGACAGCCACCTACGAGCAGTACTTC. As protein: CASSQAPGTSGRTATYEQYF.